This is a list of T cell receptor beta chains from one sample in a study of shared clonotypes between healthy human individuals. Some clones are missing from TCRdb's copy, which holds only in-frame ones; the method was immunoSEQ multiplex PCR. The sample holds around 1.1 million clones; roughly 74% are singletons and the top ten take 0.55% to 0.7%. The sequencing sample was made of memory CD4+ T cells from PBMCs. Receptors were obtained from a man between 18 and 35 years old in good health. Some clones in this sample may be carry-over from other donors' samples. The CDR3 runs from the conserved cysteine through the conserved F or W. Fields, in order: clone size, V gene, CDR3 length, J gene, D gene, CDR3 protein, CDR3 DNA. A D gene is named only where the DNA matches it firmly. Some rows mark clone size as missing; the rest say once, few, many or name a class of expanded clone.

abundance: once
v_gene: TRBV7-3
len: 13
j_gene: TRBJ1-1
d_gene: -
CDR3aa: CASSTREGTEAFF
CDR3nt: TGTGCCAGCAGCACACGAGAAGGGACTGAAGCTTTCTTT

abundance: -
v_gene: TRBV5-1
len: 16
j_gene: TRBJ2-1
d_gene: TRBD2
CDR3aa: CASSFGRGSSYNEQFF
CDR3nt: TGCGCCAGCAGCTTCGGCCGCGGGAGCTCCTACAATGAGCAGTTCTTC

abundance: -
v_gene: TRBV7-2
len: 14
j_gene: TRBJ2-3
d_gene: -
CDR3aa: CASSPEAGTDTQYF
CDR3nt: TGTGCCAGCAGCCCCGAGGCGGGCACAGATACGCAGTATTTT

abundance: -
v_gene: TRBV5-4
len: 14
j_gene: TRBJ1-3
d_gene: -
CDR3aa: CASSPSAPGNTIYF
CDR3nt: TGTGCCAGCAGCCCCAGTGCACCTGGAAACACCATATATTTT

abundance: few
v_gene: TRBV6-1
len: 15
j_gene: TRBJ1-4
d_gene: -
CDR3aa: CASSSRDRLDEKLFF
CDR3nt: TGTGCCAGCAGCAGTCGCGACAGGCTAGACGAAAAACTGTTTTTT

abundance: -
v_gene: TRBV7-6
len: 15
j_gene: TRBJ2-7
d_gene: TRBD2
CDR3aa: CASSLEAGGPLEQYF
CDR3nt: TGTGCCAGCAGCTTAGAAGCGGGAGGGCCCCTCGAGCAGTACTTC

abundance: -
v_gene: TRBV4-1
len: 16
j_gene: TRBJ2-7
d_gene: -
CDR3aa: CASSQETGQRISVQYF
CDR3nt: TGCGCCAGCAGCCAAGAGACAGGACAGCGAATTTCTGTGCAGTACTTC

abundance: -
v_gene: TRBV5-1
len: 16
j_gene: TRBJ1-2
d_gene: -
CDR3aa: CASSSLDTLRLGGYTF
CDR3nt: TGCGCCAGCAGCTCCCTGGACACGCTCCGCCTGGGGGGCTACACCTTC

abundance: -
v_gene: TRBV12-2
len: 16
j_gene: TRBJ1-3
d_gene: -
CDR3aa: CASRLVGGWSGNTIYF
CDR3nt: TGTGCAAGTCGCTTAGTCGGGGGATGGTCTGGAAACACCATATATTTT

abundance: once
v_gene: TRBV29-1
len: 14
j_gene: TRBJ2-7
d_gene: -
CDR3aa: CSVGNRLSDGEQYF
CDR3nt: TGCAGCGTGGGCAACAGGTTGTCGGATGGCGAGCAGTACTTC

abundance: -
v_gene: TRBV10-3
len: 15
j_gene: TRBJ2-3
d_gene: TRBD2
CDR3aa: CAAGRLAGVGDTQYF
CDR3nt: TGTGCCGCCGGAAGACTAGCGGGAGTGGGTGATACGCAGTATTTT

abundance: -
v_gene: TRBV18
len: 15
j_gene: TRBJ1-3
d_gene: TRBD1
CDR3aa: CASSVTGGTGNTIYF
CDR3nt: TGTGCCAGCTCGGTGACAGGGGGCACTGGAAACACCATATATTTT

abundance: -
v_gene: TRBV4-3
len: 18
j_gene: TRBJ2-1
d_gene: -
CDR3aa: CASSQDQLVAAPYNEQFF
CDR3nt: TGCGCCAGCAGCCAAGATCAGTTAGTAGCGGCTCCCTACAATGAGCAGTTCTTC

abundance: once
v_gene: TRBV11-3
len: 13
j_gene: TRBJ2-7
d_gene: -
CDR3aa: CASSLYRSGEQYF
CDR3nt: TGTGCCAGCAGCTTATACAGGTCCGGCGAGCAGTACTTC

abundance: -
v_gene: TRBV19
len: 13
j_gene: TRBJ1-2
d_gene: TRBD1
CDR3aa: CASQDRASYGYTF
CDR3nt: TGTGCCAGTCAGGACAGGGCTTCATATGGCTACACCTTC

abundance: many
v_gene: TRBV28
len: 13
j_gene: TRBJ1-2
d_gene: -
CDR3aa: CASRAQPRAGYTF
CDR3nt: TGTGCCAGCAGGGCTCAGCCCCGGGCTGGCTACACCTTC

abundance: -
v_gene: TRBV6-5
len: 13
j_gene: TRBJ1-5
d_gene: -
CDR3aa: CASSLRGNQPQHF
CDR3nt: TGTGCCAGCAGCCTCCGGGGAAATCAGCCCCAGCATTTT

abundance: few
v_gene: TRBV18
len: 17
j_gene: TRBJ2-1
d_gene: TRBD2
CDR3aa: CASSPSIGGSGYNEQFF
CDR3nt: TGTGCCAGCTCACCATCTATCGGCGGGAGCGGATACAATGAGCAGTTCTTC

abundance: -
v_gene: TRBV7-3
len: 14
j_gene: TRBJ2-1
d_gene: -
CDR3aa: CASSLAGQGNEQFF
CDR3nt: TGTGCCAGCAGTTTAGCGGGCCAGGGGAATGAGCAGTTCTTC

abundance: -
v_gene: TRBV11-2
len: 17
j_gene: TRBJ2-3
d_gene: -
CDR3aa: CASSLSFGGPGVDTQYF
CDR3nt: TGTGCCAGCAGCCTGTCATTTGGAGGGCCGGGTGTAGATACGCAGTATTTT

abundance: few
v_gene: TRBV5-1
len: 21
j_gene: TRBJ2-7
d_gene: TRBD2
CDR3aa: CASSLGGVKWTSGLSSYEQYF
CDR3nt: TGCGCCAGCAGCTTGGGAGGGGTAAAGTGGACTAGCGGCCTCAGCTCCTACGAGCAGTACTTC

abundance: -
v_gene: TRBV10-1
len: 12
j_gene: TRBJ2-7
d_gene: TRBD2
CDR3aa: CASSPGGSAGYF
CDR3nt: TGCGCCAGCAGCCCCGGGGGGTCAGCGGGGTACTTC

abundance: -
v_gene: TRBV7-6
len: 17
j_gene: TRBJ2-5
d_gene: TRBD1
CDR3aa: CASSLAGRDRYQETQYF
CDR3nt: TGTGCCAGCAGCTTAGCTGGTCGGGACAGGTACCAAGAGACCCAGTACTTC

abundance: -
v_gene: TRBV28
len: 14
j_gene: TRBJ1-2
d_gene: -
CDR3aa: CASSLPISNYGYTF
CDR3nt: TGTGCCAGCAGTTTACCCATTTCCAACTATGGCTACACCTTC

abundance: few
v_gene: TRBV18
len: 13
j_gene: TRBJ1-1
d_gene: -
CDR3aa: CASTPVEGTEAFF
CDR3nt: TGTGCCAGCACCCCGGTTGAGGGCACTGAAGCTTTCTTT

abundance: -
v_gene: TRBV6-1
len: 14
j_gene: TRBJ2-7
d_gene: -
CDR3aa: CAIADDRPSYEQYF
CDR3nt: TGTGCCATCGCGGACGACAGGCCCTCCTACGAGCAGTACTTC

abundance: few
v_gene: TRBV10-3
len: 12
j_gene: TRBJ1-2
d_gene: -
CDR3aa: CAIRQASGGYTF
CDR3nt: TGTGCCATCAGACAGGCCTCGGGGGGCTACACCTTC

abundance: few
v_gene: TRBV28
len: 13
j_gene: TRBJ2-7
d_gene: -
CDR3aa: CASSFAGPYEQYF
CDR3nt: TGTGCCAGCAGTTTCGCCGGACCCTACGAGCAGTACTTC

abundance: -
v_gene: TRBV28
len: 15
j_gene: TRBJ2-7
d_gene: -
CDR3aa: CASSTYGTASYEQYF
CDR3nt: TGTGCCAGCAGTACCTACGGGACGGCCTCCTACGAGCAGTACTTC